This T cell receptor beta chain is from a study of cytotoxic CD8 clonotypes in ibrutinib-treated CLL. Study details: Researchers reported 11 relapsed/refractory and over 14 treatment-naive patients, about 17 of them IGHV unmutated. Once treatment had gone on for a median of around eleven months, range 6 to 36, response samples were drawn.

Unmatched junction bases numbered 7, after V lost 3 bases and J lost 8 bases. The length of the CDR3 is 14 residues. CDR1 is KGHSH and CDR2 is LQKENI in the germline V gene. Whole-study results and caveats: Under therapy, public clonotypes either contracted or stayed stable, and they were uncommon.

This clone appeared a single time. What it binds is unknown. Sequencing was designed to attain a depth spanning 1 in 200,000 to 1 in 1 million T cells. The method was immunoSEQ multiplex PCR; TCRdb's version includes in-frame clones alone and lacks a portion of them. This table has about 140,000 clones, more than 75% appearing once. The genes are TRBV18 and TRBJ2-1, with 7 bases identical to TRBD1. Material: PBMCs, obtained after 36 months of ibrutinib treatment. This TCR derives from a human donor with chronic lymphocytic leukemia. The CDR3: CASSPGQVNHEQFF. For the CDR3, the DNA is TGTGCCAGCTCACCCGGACAGGTTAACCATGAGCAGTTCTTC.